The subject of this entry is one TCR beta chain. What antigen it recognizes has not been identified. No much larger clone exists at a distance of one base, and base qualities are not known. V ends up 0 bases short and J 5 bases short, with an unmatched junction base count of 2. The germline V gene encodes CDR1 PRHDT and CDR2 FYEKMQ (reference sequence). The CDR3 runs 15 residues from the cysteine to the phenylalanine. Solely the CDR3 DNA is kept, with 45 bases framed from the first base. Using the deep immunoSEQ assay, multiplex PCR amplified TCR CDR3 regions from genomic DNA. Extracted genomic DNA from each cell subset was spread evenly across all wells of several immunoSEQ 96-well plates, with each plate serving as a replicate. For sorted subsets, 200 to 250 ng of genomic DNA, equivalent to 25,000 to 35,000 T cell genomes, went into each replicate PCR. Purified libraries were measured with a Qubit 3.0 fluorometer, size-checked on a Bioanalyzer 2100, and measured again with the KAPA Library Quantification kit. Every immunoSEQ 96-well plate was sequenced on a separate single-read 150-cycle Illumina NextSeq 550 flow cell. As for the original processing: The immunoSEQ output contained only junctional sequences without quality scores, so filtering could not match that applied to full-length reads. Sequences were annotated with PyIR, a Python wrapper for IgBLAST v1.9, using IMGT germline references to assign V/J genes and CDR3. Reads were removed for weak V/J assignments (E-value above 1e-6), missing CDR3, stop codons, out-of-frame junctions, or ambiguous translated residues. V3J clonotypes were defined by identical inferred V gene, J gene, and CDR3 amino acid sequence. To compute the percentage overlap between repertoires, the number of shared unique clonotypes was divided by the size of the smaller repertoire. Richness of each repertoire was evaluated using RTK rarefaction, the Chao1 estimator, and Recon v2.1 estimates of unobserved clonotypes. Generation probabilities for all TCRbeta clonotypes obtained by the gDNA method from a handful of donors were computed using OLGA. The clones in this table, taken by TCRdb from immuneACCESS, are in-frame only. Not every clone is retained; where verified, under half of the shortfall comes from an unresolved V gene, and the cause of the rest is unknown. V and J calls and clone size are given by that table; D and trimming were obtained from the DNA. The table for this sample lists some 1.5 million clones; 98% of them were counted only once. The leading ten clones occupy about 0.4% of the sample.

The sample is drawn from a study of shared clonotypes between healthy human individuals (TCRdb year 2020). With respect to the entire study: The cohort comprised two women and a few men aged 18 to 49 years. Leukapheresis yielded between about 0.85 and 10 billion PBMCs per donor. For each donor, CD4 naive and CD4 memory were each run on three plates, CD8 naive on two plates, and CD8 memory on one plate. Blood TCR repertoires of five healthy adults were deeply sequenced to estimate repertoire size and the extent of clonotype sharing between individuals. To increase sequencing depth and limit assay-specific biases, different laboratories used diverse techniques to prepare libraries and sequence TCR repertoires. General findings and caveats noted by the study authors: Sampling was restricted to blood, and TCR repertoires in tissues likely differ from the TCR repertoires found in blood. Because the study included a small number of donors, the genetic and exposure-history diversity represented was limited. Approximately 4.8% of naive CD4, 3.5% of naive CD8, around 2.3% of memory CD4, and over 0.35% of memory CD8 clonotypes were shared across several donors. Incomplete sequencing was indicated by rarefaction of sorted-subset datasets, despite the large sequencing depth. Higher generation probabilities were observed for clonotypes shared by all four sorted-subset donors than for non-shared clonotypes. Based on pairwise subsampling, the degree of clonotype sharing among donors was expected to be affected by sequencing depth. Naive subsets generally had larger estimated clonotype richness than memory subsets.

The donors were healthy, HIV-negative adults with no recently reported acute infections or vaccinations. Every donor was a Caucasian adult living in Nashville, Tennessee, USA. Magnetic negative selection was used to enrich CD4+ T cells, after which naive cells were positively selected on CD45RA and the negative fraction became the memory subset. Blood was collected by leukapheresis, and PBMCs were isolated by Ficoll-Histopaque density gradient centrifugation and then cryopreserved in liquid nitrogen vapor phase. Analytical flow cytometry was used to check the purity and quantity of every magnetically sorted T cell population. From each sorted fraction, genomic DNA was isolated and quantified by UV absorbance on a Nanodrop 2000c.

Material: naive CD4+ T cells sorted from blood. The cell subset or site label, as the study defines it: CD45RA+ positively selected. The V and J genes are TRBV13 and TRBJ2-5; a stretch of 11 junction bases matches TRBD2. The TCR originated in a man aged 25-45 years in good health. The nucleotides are TGTGCCAGCAGCTTAGGGACTAGCGGGACTGAGACCCAGTACTTC. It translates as CASSLGTSGTETQYF.